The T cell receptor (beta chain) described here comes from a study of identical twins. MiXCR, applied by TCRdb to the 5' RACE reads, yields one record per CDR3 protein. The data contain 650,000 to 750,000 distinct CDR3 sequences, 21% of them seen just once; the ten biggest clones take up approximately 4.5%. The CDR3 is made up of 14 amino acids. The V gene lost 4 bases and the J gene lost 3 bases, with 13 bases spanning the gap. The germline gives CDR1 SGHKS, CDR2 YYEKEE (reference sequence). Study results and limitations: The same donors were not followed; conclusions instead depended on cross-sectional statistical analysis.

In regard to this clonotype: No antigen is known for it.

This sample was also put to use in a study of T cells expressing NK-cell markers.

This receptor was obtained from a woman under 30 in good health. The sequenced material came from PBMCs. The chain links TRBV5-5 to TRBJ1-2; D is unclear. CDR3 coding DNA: TGTGCCAGCAGCCCGGAGGCAGCCCACTATGGCTACACCTTC. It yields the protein CASSPEAAHYGYTF.